This T cell receptor (beta chain) was identified during a study of molecular identifiers for immune sequencing clone quantification. Study-level findings and limits: Clones exceeding 20 RNA copies carried over 97% of effector molecules but under 1% of naive-cell molecules.

This clonotype has at least ten counts. Its target is not known. The CDR3 runs 14 residues. The germline CDR1 and CDR2 sequences are SNHLY and FYNNEI. Deletions cut 1 base from V and 5 bases from J, with 12 bases between. Naive CD8 T cells were picked out by sorting for CD8+CD4-CCR7+CD45RA+. Methods described previously were used for bulk TCR libraries, and listed TCR primers were applied. TCRdb reanalysed the PCR reads using MiXCR and keeps one entry per CDR3 protein. The sample lists over 600,000 distinct CDR3 sequences; just under 20% were seen once. This chain connects TRBV2 to TRBJ2-7; D possibly uses TRBD1 or TRBD2 (6 bases each). The sequenced sample was naive CD8+ T cells from blood, with Jurkat cell RNA spiked in. Subset here: FACS-sorted CD8+CD4-CCR7+CD45RA+ naive T cells. This clonotype originated in a human donor in good health. Some libraries in this study had Jurkat cell RNA spiked in. CDR3 region: CASSEGQGRNEQYF. CDR3 DNA sequence: TGTGCCAGCAGTGAAGGGCAGGGGAGGAACGAGCAGTACTTC.